This T cell receptor beta chain was retrieved from a study of T cells after yellow fever vaccination. Study-wide points: Across the CD4 and CD8 compartments, a small share of clonotypes was present in both.

Turning to this clonotype: The antigen remains unidentified.

Germline CDR1 reads SEHNR; CDR2 reads FQNEAQ (reference sequence). Trimming removed 1 base from V and 6 bases from J, with 12 bases in between. The CDR3 is made up of 15 amino acids. TCRdb ran MiXCR on the 5' RACE reads and lists one entry per CDR3 protein. The sample lists about 75,000 distinct CDR3 sequences, around 7.8% occurring once. The sequence derives from a man aged 18 to 29 who received the YFV17D yellow fever vaccine. The chain recombines TRBV7-9 with TRBJ1-4; weak D call: TRBD1 (5 bases). Sequencing used CD8+ T cells sorted from PBMCs, obtained roughly 10 days after the first yellow fever vaccination. CDR3 nucleotides: TGTGCCAGCAGCTTAGTTCCAGGGTGGGATGAAAAACTGTTTTTT. Residues: CASSLVPGWDEKLFF.